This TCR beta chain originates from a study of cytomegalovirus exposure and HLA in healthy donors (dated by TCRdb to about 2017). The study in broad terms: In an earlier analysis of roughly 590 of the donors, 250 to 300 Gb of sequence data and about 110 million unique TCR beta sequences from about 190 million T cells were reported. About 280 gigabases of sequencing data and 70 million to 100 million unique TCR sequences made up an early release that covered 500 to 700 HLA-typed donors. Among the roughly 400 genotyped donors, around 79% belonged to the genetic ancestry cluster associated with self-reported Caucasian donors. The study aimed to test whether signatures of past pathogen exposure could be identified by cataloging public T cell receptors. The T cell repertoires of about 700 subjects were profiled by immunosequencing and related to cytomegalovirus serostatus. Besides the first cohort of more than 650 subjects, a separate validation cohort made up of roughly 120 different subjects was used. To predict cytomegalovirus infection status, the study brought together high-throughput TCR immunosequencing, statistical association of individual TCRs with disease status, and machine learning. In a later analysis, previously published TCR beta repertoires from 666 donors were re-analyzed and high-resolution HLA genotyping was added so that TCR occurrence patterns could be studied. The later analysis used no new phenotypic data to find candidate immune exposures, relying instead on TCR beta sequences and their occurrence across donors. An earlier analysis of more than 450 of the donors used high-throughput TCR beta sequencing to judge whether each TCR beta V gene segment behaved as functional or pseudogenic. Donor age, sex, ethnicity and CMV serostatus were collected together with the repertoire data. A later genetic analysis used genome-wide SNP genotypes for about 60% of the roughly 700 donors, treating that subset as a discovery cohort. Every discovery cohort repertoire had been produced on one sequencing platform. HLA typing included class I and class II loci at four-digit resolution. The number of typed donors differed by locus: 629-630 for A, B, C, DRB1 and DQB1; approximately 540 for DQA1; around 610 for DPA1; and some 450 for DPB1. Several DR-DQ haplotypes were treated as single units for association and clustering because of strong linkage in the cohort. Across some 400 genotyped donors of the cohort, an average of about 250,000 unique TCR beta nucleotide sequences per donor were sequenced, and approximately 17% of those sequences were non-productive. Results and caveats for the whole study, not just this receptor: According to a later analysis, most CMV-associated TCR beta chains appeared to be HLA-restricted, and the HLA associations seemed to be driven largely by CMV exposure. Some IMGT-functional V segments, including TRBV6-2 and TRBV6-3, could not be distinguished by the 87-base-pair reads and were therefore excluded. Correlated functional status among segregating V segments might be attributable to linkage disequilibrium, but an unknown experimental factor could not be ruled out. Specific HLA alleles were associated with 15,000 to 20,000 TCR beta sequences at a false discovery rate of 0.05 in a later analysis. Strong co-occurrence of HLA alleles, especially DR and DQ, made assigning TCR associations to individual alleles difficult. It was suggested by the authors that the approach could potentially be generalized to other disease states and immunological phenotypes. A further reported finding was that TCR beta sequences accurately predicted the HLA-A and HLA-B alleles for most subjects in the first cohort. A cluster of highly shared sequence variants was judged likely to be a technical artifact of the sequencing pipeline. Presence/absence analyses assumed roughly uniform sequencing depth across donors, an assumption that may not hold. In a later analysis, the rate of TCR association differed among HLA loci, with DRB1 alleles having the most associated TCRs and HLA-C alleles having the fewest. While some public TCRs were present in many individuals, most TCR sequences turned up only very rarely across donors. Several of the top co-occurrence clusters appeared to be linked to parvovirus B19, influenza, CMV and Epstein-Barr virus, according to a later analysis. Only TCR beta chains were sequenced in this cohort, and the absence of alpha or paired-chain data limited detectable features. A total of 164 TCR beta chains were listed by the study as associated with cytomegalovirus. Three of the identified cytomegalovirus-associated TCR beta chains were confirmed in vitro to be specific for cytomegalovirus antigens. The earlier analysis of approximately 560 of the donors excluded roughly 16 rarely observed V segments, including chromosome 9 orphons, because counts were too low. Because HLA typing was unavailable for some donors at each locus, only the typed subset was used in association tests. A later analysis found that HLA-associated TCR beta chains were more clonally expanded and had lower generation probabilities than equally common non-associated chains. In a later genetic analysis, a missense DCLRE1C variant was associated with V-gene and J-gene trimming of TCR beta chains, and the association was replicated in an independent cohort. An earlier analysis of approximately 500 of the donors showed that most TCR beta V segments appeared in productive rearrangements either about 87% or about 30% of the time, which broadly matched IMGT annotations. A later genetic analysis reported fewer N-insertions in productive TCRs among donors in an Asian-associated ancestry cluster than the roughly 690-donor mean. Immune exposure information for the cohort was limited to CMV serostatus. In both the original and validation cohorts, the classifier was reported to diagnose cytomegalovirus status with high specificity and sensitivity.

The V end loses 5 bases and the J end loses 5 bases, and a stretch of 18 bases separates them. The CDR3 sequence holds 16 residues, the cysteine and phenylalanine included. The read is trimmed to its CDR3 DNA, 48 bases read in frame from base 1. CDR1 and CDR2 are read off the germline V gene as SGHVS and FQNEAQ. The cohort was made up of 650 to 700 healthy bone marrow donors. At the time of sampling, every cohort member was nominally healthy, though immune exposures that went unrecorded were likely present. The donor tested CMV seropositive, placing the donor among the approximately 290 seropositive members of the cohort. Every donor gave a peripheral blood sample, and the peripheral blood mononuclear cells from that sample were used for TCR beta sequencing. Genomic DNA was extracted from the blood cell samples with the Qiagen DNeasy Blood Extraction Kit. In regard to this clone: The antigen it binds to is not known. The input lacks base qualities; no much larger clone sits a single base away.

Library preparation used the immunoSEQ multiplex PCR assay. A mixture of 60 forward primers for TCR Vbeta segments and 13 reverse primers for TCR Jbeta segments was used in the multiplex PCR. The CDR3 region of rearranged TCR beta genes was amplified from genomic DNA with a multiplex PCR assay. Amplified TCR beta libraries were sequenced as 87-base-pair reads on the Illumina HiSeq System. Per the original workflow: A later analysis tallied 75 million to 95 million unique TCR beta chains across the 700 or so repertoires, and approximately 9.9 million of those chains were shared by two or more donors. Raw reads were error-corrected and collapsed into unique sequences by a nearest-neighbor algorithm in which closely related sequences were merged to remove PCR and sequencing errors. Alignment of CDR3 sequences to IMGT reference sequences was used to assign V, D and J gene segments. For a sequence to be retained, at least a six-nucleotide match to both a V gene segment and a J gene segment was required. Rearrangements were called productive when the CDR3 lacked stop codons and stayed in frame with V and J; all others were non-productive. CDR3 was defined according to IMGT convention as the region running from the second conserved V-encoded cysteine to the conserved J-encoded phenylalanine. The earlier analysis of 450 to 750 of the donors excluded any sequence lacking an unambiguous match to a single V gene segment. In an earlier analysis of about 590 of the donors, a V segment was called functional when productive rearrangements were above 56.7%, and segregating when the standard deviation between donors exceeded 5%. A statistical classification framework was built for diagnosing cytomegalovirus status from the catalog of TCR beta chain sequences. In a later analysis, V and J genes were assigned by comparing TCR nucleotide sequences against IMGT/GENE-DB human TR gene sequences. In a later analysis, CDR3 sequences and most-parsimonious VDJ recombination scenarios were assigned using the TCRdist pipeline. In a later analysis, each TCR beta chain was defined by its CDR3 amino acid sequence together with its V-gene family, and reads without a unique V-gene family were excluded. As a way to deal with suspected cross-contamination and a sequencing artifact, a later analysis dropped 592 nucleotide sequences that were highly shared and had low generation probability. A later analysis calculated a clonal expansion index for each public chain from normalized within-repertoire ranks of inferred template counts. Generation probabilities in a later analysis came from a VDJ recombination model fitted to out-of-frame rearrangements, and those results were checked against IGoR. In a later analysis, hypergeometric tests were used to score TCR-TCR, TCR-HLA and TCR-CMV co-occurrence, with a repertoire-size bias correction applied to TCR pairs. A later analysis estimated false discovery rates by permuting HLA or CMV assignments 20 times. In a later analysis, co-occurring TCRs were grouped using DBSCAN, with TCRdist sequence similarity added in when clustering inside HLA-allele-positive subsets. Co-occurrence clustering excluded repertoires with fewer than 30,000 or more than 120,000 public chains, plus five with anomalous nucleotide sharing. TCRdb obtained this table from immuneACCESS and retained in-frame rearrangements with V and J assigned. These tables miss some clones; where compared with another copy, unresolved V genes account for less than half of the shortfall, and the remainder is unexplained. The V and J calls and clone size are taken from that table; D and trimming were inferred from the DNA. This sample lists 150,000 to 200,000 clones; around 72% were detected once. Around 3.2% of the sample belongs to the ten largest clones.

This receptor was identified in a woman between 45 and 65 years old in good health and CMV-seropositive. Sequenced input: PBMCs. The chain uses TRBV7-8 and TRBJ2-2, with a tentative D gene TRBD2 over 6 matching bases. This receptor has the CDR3 CASSPRRAGGTGELFF. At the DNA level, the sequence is TGTGCCAGCAGCCCCCGGAGAGCGGGCGGGACCGGGGAGCTGTTTTTT. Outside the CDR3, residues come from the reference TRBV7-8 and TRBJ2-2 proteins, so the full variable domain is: GAGVSQSPRYKVAKRGQDVALRCDPISGHVSLFWYQQALGQGPEFLTYFQNEAQLDKSGLPSDRFFAERPEGSVSTLKIQRTQQEDSAVYLCASSPRRAGGTGELFFGEGSRLTVL.